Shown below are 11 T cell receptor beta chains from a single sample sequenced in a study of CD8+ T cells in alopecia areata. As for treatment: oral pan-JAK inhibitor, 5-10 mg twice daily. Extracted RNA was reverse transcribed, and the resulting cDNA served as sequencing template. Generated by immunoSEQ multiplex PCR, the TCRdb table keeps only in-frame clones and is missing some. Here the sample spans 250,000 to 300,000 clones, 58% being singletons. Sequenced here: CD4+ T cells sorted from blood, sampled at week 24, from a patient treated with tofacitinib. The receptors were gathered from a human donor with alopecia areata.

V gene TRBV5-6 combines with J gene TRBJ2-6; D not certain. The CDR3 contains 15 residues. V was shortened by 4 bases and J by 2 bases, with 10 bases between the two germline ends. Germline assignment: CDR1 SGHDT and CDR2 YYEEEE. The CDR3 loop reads CASSPFWAGANVLTF. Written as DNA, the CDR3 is TGTGCCAGCAGCCCATTCTGGGCTGGGGCCAACGTCCTGACTTTC.

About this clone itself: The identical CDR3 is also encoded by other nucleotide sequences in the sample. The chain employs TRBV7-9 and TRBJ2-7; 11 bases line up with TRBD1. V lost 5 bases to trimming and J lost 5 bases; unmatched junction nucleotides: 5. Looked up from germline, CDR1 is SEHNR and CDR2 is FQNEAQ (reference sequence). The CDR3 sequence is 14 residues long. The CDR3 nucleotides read TGTGCCAGCAGCCTCGGACAGGGGGCGGACGAGCAGTACTTC. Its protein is CASSLGQGADEQYF.

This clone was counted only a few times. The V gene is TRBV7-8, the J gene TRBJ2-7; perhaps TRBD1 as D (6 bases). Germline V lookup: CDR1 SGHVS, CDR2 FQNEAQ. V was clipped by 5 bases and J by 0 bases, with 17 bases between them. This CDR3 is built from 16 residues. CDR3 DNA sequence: TGTGCCAGCAGCCCATGGGGGCTCCTGAGCTCCTACGAGCAGTACTTC. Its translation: CASSPWGLLSSYEQYF.

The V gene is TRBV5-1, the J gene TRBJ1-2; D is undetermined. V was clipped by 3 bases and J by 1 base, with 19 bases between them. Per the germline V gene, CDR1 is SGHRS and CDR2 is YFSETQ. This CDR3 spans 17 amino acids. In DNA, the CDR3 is TGCGCCAGCAGCTCGAATCGGCCAGATCAGTTTAACTATGGCTACACCTTC. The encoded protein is CASSSNRPDQFNYGYTF.

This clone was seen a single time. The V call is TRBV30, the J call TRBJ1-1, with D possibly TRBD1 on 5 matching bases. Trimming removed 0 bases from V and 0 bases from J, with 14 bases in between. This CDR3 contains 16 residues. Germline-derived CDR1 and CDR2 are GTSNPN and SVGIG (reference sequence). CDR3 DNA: TGTGCCTGGAGTGTGTCTCGGACATTCCTGAACACTGAAGCTTTCTTT. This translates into CAWSVSRTFLNTEAFF.

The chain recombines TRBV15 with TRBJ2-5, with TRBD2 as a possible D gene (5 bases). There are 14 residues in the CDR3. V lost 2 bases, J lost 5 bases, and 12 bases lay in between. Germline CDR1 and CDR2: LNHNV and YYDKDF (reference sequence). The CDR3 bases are TGTGCCACCAGCAGACTAAATAGGGAGGAGACCCAGTACTTC. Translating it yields CATSRLNREETQYF.

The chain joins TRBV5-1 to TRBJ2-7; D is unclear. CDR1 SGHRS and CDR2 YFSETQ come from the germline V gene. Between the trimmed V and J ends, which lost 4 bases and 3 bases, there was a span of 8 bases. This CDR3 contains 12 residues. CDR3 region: CASSPDFYEQYF. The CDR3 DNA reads TGCGCCAGCAGCCCCGACTTCTACGAGCAGTACTTC. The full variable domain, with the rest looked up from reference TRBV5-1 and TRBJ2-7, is KAGVTQTPRYLIKTRGQQVTLSCSPISGHRSVSWYQQTPGQGLQFLFEYFSETQRNKGNFPGRFSGRQFSNSRSEMNVSTLELGDSALYLCASSPDFYEQYFGPGTRLTVT.

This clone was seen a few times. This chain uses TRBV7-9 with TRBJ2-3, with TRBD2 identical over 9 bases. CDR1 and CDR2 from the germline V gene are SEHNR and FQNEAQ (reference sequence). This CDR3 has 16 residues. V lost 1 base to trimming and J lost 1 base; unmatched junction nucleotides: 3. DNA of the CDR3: TGTGCCAGCAGCTTAGGTCTAGCGGGGCGCACAGATACGCAGTATTTT. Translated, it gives CASSLGLAGRTDTQYF. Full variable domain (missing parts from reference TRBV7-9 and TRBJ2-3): DTGVSQNPRHKITKRGQNVTFRCDPISEHNRLYWYRQTLGQGPEFLTYFQNEAQLEKSRLLSDRFSAERPKGSFSTLEIQRTEQGDSAMYLCASSLGLAGRTDTQYFGPGTRLTVL.

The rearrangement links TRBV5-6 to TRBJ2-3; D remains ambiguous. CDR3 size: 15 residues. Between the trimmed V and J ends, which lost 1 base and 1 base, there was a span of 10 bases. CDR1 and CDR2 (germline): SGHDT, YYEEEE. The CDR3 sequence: CASSLFKVGTDTQYF. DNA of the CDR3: TGTGCCAGCAGCTTGTTCAAAGTCGGCACAGATACGCAGTATTTT.

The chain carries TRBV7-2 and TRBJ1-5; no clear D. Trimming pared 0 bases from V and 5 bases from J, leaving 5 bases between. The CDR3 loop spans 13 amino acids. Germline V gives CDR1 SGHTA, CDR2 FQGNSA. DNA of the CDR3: TGTGCCAGCAGCTTAGCCAGGCATCAGCCCCAGCATTTT. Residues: CASSLARHQPQHF.

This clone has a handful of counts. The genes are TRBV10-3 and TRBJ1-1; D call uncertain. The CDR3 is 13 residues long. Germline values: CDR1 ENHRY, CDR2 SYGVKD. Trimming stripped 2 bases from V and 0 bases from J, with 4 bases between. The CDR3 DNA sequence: TGTGCCATCAGTGAGATCATGAACACTGAAGCTTTCTTT. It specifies CAISEIMNTEAFF.